This paragraph reports one T cell receptor beta chain. Its antigen remains unknown. These data come from a study of graft-versus-host responses after intestinal transplantation. Study background: Recipients underwent multivisceral, liver-intestinal, or isolated intestinal transplants.

Some clones are missing from TCRdb's copy, which holds only in-frame ones; the method was immunoSEQ multiplex PCR. The table includes more than 90,000 clones, approximately 94% detected once. Broader study findings: The study associated peak circulating GvH clone levels with early post-transplant HvG declines.

Germline lookup yields CDR1 GTSNPN and CDR2 SVGIG (reference sequence). CDR3 size: 12 residues. The V gene lost 2 bases and the J gene lost 4 bases, with 8 bases spanning the gap. The source of this sequence is a human donor who was the organ donor for an intestinal transplant. This chain uses TRBV30 with TRBJ2-5; TRBD1 is a possible D gene (6 bases). The specimen was unstimulated CD4+ T cells sorted from spleen or lymph node cells, collected before transplant. This chain's CDR3 is CAWSRQVETQYF. The CDR3 region has the DNA TGTGCCTGGAGTCGACAGGTAGAGACCCAGTACTTC.